This TCR beta chain stems from a study of OX40 agonist ivuxolimab in advanced cancers. Whole-study findings and limits: There was clonal expansion of CD4+ and CD8+ blood T cells by week 6 at 0.1 to 3.0 mg/kg. The work left the antigen specificity of expanded peripheral T cells undetermined.

The repertoire was sequenced with immunoSEQ multiplex PCR; TCRdb's copy has only in-frame clones and lacks some. The sample yields approximately 60,000 clones, just under 85% seen once. About this clone itself: What it recognizes is unknown.

This CDR3 has 14 amino acids. J gave up 7 bases and V 6 bases, and 8 bases lay outside the gene matches. CDR1 is MNHEY and CDR2 is SVGAGI in the germline V gene. The starting material was CD4+ or CD8+ T cells sorted from blood, obtained in a trial of the OX40 agonist ivuxolimab. The source of this sequence is an adult with an advanced solid tumor such as melanoma, head and neck, liver or kidney cancer. The V and J genes are TRBV6-5 and TRBJ2-2, with TRBD2 matching 7 bases. The CDR3 sequence: CASRSPGEGGELFF. CDR3 coding DNA: TGTGCCAGCAGGTCCCCCGGGGAGGGCGGGGAGCTGTTTTTT.